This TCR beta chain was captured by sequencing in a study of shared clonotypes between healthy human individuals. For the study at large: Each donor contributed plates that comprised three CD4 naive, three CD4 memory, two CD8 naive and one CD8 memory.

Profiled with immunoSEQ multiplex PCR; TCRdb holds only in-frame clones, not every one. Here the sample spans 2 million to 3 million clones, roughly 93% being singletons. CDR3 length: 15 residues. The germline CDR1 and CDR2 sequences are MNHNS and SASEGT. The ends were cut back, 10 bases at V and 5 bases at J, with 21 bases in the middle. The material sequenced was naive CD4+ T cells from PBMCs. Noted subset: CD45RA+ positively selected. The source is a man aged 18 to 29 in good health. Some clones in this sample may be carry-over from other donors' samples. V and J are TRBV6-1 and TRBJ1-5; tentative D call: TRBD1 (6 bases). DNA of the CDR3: TGTGCCACCGGACCGGGGGCTCAAGGGGATCAGCCCCAGCATTTT. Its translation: CATGPGAQGDQPQHF.